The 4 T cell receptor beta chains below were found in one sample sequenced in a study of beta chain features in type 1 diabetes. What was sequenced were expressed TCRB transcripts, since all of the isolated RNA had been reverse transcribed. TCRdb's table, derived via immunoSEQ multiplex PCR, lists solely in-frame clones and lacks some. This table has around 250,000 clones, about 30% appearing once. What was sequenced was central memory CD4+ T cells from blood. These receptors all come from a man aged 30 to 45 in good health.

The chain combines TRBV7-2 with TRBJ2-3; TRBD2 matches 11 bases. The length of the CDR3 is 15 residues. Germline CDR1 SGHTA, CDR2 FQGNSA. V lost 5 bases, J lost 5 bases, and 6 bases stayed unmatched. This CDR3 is CASSNSGRAEDTQYF. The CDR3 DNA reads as TGTGCCAGCAGCAATAGCGGGAGGGCCGAAGATACGCAGTATTTT.

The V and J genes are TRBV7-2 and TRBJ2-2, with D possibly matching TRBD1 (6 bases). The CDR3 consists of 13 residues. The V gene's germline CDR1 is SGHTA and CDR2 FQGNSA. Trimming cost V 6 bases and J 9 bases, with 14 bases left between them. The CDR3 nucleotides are TGTGCCAGCAGTAATAGTACAGGGAGGGAGCTGTTTTTT. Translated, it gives CASSNSTGRELFF. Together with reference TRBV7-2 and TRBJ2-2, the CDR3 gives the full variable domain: GAGVSQSPSNKVTEKGKDVELRCDPISGHTALYWYRQSLGQGLEFLIYFQGNSAPDKSGLPSDRFSAERTGGSVSTLTIQRTQQEDSAVYLCASSNSTGRELFFGEGSRLTVL.

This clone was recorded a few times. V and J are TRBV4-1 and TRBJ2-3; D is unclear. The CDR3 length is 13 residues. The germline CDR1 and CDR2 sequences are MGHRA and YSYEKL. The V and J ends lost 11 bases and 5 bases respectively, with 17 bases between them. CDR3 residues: CASGSYLGDTQYF. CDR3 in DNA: TGCGCCTCGGGCAGTTATCTCGGAGATACGCAGTATTTT.

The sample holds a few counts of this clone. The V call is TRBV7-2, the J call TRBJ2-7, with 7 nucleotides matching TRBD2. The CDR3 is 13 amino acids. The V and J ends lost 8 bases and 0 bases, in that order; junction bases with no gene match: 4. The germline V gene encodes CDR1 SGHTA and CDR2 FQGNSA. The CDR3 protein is CASGGRGSYEQYF. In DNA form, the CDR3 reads TGTGCCAGCGGCGGGAGAGGCTCCTACGAGCAGTACTTC. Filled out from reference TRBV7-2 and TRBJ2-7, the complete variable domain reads GAGVSQSPSNKVTEKGKDVELRCDPISGHTALYWYRQSLGQGLEFLIYFQGNSAPDKSGLPSDRFSAERTGGSVSTLTIQRTQQEDSAVYLCASGGRGSYEQYFGPGTRLTVT.